The rows below give T cell receptor beta chains drawn from one sample of a study of T-cell memory formation after mild COVID-19. TCRdb redid the calling of the 5' RACE reads with MiXCR, one entry per CDR3 protein. The sample records around 140,000 distinct CDR3 sequences, 19% being singletons. Sequenced sample: PBMCs or a T cell subset sorted from them (not recorded which). All receptors derive from an adult woman who had mild COVID-19 (a few samples of this study predate the infection). Cell type and time point are not known. CDR3s include the opening cysteine and the closing phenylalanine or tryptophan. D genes are given only for firm matches. Size is omitted from some rows. Given values are once, few, many or a class for expanded clones.

cdr3_length: 14
d_call: TRBD1
j_call: TRBJ1-2
clone_size: .
v_call: TRBV2
cdr3_aa: CASTPGTANYGYTF
cdr3_nt: TGTGCCAGCACCCCCGGGACAGCTAACTATGGCTACACCTTC

cdr3_length: 17
d_call: TRBD2
j_call: TRBJ2-1
clone_size: few
v_call: TRBV7-9
cdr3_aa: CASSSGLAGGLWNEQFF
cdr3_nt: TGTGCCAGCAGCTCGGGACTAGCGGGGGGGCTGTGGAATGAGCAGTTCTTC

cdr3_length: 13
d_call: .
j_call: TRBJ2-3
clone_size: .
v_call: TRBV15
cdr3_aa: CATSRDWRSTQYF
cdr3_nt: TGTGCCACCAGCAGAGATTGGCGGAGCACGCAGTATTTT

cdr3_length: 13
d_call: TRBD1
j_call: TRBJ1-2
clone_size: .
v_call: TRBV20-1
cdr3_aa: CSAYRGQGYGYTF
cdr3_nt: TGCAGTGCTTACAGGGGGCAGGGCTATGGCTACACCTTC

cdr3_length: 15
d_call: TRBD1
j_call: TRBJ2-7
clone_size: few
v_call: TRBV7-2
cdr3_aa: CASSLGDSPVYEQYF
cdr3_nt: TGTGCCAGCAGCTTAGGGGACAGCCCGGTGTACGAGCAGTACTTC

cdr3_length: 14
d_call: TRBD1
j_call: TRBJ2-7
clone_size: .
v_call: TRBV5-6
cdr3_aa: CASSRGQTSYEQYF
cdr3_nt: TGTGCCAGCAGCCGGGGACAGACCTCCTACGAGCAGTACTTC

cdr3_length: 15
d_call: .
j_call: TRBJ2-5
clone_size: .
v_call: TRBV5-1
cdr3_aa: CASSSRLGNRETQYF
cdr3_nt: TGCGCCAGCAGCTCAAGACTAGGTAATCGAGAGACCCAGTACTTC

cdr3_length: 16
d_call: TRBD2
j_call: TRBJ2-5
clone_size: .
v_call: TRBV29-1
cdr3_aa: CSSGLAGGPSRETQYF
cdr3_nt: TGCAGCTCAGGACTAGCGGGGGGGCCTTCGCGAGAGACCCAGTACTTC

cdr3_length: 16
d_call: .
j_call: TRBJ2-1
clone_size: .
v_call: TRBV4-1
cdr3_aa: CASSQGRRGTYNEQFF
cdr3_nt: TGCGCCAGCAGCCAAGGGCGTCGGGGAACCTACAATGAGCAGTTCTTC

cdr3_length: 14
d_call: .
j_call: TRBJ1-4
clone_size: .
v_call: TRBV20-1
cdr3_aa: CSASSANVREKLFF
cdr3_nt: TGCAGTGCTAGCTCGGCCAATGTTCGTGAAAAACTGTTTTTT

cdr3_length: 14
d_call: .
j_call: TRBJ1-2
clone_size: .
v_call: TRBV4-1
cdr3_aa: CASSQESGTYGYTF
cdr3_nt: TGCGCCAGCAGCCAAGAGTCCGGGACCTATGGCTACACCTTC

cdr3_length: 15
d_call: TRBD2
j_call: TRBJ2-7
clone_size: few
v_call: TRBV5-4
cdr3_aa: CASSLVAGVNYEQYF
cdr3_nt: TGTGCCAGCAGCTTGGTGGCGGGGGTAAACTACGAGCAGTACTTC

cdr3_length: 15
d_call: .
j_call: TRBJ1-1
clone_size: .
v_call: TRBV15
cdr3_aa: CATTVKQGVNTEAFF
cdr3_nt: TGTGCCACCACCGTAAAACAGGGAGTGAACACTGAAGCTTTCTTT

cdr3_length: 16
d_call: .
j_call: TRBJ2-2
clone_size: .
v_call: TRBV7-9
cdr3_aa: CASSLEGNINTGELFF
cdr3_nt: TGTGCCAGCAGCTTAGAAGGCAATATAAACACCGGGGAGCTGTTTTTT

cdr3_length: 14
d_call: .
j_call: TRBJ1-2
clone_size: .
v_call: TRBV7-9
cdr3_aa: CASSSNTGFLGYTF
cdr3_nt: TGTGCCAGCAGCTCCAACACGGGATTTCTAGGCTACACCTTC

cdr3_length: 17
d_call: TRBD1
j_call: TRBJ2-2
clone_size: .
v_call: TRBV18
cdr3_aa: CASSPTRGQGGAGELFF
cdr3_nt: TGTGCCAGCTCACCAACTCGCGGACAGGGCGGCGCCGGGGAGCTGTTTTTT

cdr3_length: 11
d_call: .
j_call: TRBJ1-1
clone_size: .
v_call: TRBV2
cdr3_aa: CASMRNTEAFF
cdr3_nt: TGTGCCAGCATGAGGAACACTGAAGCTTTCTTT

cdr3_length: 16
d_call: .
j_call: TRBJ2-2
clone_size: .
v_call: TRBV12-3/TRBV12-4
cdr3_aa: CASRRSGAVGAGELFF
cdr3_nt: TGTGCCAGCAGACGCTCAGGGGCAGTCGGCGCCGGGGAGCTGTTTTTT

cdr3_length: 15
d_call: .
j_call: TRBJ1-1
clone_size: .
v_call: TRBV25-1
cdr3_aa: CASSDQSNLNTEAFF
cdr3_nt: TGTGCCAGCAGTGATCAGTCTAATTTAAACACTGAAGCTTTCTTT

cdr3_length: 15
d_call: TRBD2
j_call: TRBJ2-7
clone_size: .
v_call: TRBV12-3/TRBV12-4
cdr3_aa: CASSLVGTRPYEQYF
cdr3_nt: TGTGCCAGCAGTTTAGTCGGGACTAGGCCCTACGAGCAGTACTTC

cdr3_length: 14
d_call: TRBD1
j_call: TRBJ1-2
clone_size: few
v_call: TRBV27
cdr3_aa: CASSFRQGARGYTF
cdr3_nt: TGTGCCAGCAGTTTTAGACAGGGGGCGCGGGGCTACACCTTC